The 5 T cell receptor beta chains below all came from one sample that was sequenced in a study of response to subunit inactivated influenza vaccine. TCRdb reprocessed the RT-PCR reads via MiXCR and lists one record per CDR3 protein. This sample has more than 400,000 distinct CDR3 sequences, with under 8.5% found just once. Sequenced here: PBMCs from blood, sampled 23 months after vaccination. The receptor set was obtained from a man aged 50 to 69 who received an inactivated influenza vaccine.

In DNA, the CDR3 is TGTGCCAGCAGCCAAGATCGCCTAGCTCAGAATGAGCAGTTCTTC. It encodes CASSQDRLAQNEQFF. The chain joins TRBV4-2 to TRBJ2-1; D is possibly TRBD2 (5 bases). Germline-derived CDR1 and CDR2 are LGHNA and YNFKEQ. The CDR3 has 15 amino acids. Trimming pared 0 bases from V and 7 bases from J, leaving 13 bases between.

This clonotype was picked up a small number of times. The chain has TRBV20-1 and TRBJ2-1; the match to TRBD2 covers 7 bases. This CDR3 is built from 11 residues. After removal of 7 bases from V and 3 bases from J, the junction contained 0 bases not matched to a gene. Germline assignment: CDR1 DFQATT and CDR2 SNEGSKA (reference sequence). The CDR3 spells CSGTSYNEQFF. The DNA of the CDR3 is TGCAGTGGGACTAGCTACAATGAGCAGTTCTTC.

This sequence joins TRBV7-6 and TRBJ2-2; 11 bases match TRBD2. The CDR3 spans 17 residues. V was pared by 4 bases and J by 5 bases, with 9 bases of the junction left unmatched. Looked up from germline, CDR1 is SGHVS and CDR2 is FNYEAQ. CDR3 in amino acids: CASSSAGLAGGTGELFF. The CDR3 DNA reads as TGTGCCAGCAGCTCCGCTGGTCTAGCGGGAGGAACCGGGGAGCTGTTTTTT.

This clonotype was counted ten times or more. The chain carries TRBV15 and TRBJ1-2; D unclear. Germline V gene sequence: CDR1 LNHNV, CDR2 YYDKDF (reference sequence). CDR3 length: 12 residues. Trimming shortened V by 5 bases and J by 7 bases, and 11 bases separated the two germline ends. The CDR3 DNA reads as TGTGCCACCAGCGAGGGAGCGGGTGGCTACACCTTC. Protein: CATSEGAGGYTF.

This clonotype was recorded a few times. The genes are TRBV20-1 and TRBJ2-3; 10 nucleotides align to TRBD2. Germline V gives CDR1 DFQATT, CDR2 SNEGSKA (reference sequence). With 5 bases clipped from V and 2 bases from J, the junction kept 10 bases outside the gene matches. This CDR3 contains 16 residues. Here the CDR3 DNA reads TGCAGTGCTCCTCCCCAACTAGCGGGGTTCACAGATACGCAGTATTTT. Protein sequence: CSAPPQLAGFTDTQYF.